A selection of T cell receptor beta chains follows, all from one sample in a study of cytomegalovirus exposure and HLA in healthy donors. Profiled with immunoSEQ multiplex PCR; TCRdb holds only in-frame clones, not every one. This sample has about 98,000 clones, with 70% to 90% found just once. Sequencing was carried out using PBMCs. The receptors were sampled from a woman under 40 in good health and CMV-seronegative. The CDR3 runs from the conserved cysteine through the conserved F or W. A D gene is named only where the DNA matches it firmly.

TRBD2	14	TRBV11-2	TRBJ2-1	CASSRYRGGSEQFF	TGTGCCAGCAGCAGATACCGGGGGGGCAGTGAGCAGTTCTTC
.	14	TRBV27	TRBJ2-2	CASSFSGGGGELFF	TGTGCCAGCAGTTTTTCTGGAGGCGGCGGGGAGCTGTTTTTT
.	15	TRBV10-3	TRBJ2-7	CAISGPWRATYEQYF	TGTGCCATCAGTGGACCTTGGAGGGCCACCTACGAGCAGTACTTC
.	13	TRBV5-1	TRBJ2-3	CASSSGSTDTQYF	TGCGCCAGCAGCTCCGGGTCCACAGATACGCAGTATTTT
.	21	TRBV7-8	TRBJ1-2	CASSLRAGAAPSWTPNYGYTF	TGTGCCAGCAGCTTAAGGGCGGGGGCAGCCCCAAGTTGGACCCCTAACTATGGCTACACCTTC
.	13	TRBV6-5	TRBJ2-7	CASRRQDSYEQYF	TGTGCCAGCAGACGACAGGACTCCTACGAGCAGTACTTC
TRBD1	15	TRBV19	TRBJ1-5	CASDRGDYRNQPQHF	TGTGCCAGTGACAGGGGTGATTATCGCAATCAGCCCCAGCATTTT
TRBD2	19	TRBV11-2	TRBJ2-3	CASSRTGTSGGASTDTQYF	TGTGCCAGCAGCCGCACCGGGACTAGCGGGGGGGCAAGCACAGATACGCAGTATTTT
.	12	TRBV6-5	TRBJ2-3	CASSPSTDTQYF	TGTGCCAGCAGCCCTAGCACAGATACGCAGTATTTT
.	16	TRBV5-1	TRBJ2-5	CASSLGGGAGKETQYF	TGCGCCAGCAGCTTGGGAGGGGGGGCCGGCAAAGAGACCCAGTACTTC
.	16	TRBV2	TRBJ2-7	CASSDPLAAADYEQYF	TGTGCCAGCAGTGACCCTTTAGCGGCAGCAGACTACGAGCAGTACTTC
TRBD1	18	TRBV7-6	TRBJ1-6	CASSSSGQPGSYNSPLHF	TGTGCCAGCAGCTCCTCGGGACAGCCGGGCTCCTATAATTCACCCCTCCACTTT
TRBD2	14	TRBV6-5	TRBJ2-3	CASGRGAPPDTQYF	TGTGCCAGCGGGCGGGGGGCCCCCCCAGATACGCAGTATTTT
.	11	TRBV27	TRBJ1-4	CASREREKLFF	TGTGCCAGCAGGGAGAGAGAAAAACTGTTTTTT
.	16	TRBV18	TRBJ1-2	CASSPRSLTLDYGYTF	TGTGCCAGCTCACCACGCTCCCTTACCCTAGACTATGGCTACACCTTC
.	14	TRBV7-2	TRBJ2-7	CASSLPQVSYEQYF	TGTGCCAGCAGCTTGCCCCAGGTCTCCTACGAGCAGTACTTC
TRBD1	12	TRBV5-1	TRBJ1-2	CASSTGGYGYTF	TGCGCCAGCAGCACAGGGGGCTATGGCTACACCTTC